This TCR beta chain was documented in a study of blood T cell repertoires in COVID-19. Libraries were prepared by immunoSEQ multiplex PCR; TCRdb keeps only in-frame clonotypes and omits some of them. The data show some 150,000 clones, roughly 83% seen once. This clone was detected once. This CDR3 spans 13 amino acids. Germline CDR1 reads SGHRS; CDR2 reads YFSETQ. Trimming removed 0 bases at V and 10 bases at J, with 13 bases between. Sequencing used peripheral blood. This chain joins TRBV5-1 and TRBJ1-1; D might be TRBD1 (5 bases). The clonotype comes from a woman aged 55-69 years with acute or convalescent COVID-19. Written as DNA, the CDR3 is TGCGCCAGCAGCTTGGAGGTGGGACTGGGAGCTTTCTTT. Translation gives CASSLEVGLGAFF.